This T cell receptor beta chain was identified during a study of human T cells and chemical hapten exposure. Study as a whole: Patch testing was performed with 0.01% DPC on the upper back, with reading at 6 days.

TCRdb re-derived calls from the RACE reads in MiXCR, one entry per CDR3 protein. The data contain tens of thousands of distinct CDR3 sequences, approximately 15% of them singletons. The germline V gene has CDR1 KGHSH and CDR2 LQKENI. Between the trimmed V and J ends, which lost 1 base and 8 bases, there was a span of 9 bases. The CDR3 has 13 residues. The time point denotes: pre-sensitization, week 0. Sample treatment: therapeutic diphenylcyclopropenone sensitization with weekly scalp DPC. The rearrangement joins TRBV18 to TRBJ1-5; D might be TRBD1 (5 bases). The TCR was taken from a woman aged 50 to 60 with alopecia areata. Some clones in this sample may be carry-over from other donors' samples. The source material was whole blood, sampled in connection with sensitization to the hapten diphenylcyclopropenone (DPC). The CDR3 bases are TGTGCCAGCTCACCACGGATGGGGGAGCCCCAGCATTTT. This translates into CASSPRMGEPQHF. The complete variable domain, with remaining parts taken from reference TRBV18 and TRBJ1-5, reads NAGVMQNPRHLVRRRGQEARLRCSPMKGHSHVYWYRQLPEEGLKFMVYLQKENIIDESGMPKERFSAEFPKEGPSILRIQQVVRGDSAAYFCASSPRMGEPQHFGDGTRLSIL.